One and the same sample provided the 2 T cell receptor beta chains below, sequenced in a study of vaccination effects on CD4 cells after COVID-19. Before sequencing took place, the ViraFEST assay used viral peptide pools to expand antigen-specific CD4+ T cells. Cells that had been cultured for ten to eleven days were the source of isolated CD4+ T cells. Vaccinees lacked prior SARS-CoV-2 infection and tested negative for nucleocapsid antibodies. The protocol was immunoSEQ multiplex PCR, while the TCRdb copy is restricted to in-frame clones and leaves out a portion. The sample records under 75,000 clones, 80% being singletons. For these TCRs, the target antigens are not known. The sample in question was CD4+ T cells from PBMCs cultured with SARS-CoV-2 spike peptides, obtained before COVID-19 vaccination. These receptors all come from a human donor who received a COVID-19 vaccine.

This sequence joins TRBV24-1 and TRBJ1-1; tentative D call: TRBD1 (5 bases). This CDR3 has 13 amino acids. Germline V gene lookup returns CDR1 KGHDR and CDR2 SFDVKD. Trimming stripped 8 bases from V and 0 bases from J, with 9 bases between. The CDR3 sequence is CATKGTVNTEAFF. The CDR3, as DNA: TGTGCCACCAAGGGGACGGTGAACACTGAAGCTTTCTTT.

The chain is built from TRBV10-3 and TRBJ1-1; maybe TRBD1 (5 bases). CDR1 and CDR2 (germline): ENHRY, SYGVKD. CDR3 length equals 15 residues. Trimming took 0 bases from V and 0 from J, leaving 8 bases between them. The CDR3 sequence: CAISESMGVNTEAFF. The CDR3 DNA follows: TGTGCCATCAGTGAGTCGATGGGGGTGAACACTGAAGCTTTCTTT.